This T cell receptor (beta chain) was found in a study of neurological immune-mediated disorders. Study context: Of roughly 34 multiple sclerosis patients, approximately 31 were relapsing-remitting and 3 secondary progressive.

The cDNA was generated through 5'RACE incorporating 10-nucleotide random UMIs. TCRdb used MiXCR to reprocess the 5' RACE reads, holding one entry per CDR3 protein. The sample records around 130,000 distinct CDR3 sequences, 3.2% being singletons. This clonotype was observed many times. The CDR3 is 16 amino acids. Germline trimming cut 0 bases from V and 7 bases from J; bases unmatched to any gene: 6. Per germline, CDR1 LGHNA and CDR2 YSLEER. The chain combines TRBV4-3 with TRBJ2-2; 9 positions match TRBD1. Sequenced sample: PBMCs. This TCR came from a woman younger than 45 with multiple sclerosis. CDR3 nucleotides: TGCGCCAGCAGCCAAGAAGGGACAGGGTTTTTCGGGGAGCTGTTTTTT. It encodes CASSQEGTGFFGELFF.